This is a list of T cell receptor beta chains from one sample in a study of metastatic and nonmetastatic thyroid tumors. TCRdb re-clonotyped the PCR reads through MiXCR. In the table there are 20,000 to 25,000 clones, approximately 20% of which are singletons. Input material: blood. The receptors come from a female donor with papillary thyroid cancer or a benign thyroid nodule (not recorded which). Some clones in this sample may be carry-over from other donors' samples. Both conserved end residues are part of each CDR3.

v_gene	j_gene	CDR3aa
TRBV6-2/TRBV6-3	TRBJ2-7	CASSDGTPYEQYF
TRBV5-4	TRBJ2-2	CASSLGSTSGSITGELFF
TRBV12-3/TRBV12-4	TRBJ2-3	CASNQGVFTDTQYF
TRBV2	TRBJ2-7	CASSDRGYEQYF
TRBV12-5	TRBJ2-3	CASGGPGTDTQYF
TRBV25-1	TRBJ1-2	CASSERWGSYGYTF
TRBV19	TRBJ2-3	CASSISGSGGTDTQYF
TRBV6-4	TRBJ2-3	CASKNSGDTDTQYF
TRBV7-3	TRBJ2-5	CASSPRLSQRETQYF
TRBV12-3/TRBV12-4	TRBJ2-7	CASSFGQSYEQYF
TRBV20-1	TRBJ2-1	CSARAPGRPYNEQFF
TRBV9	TRBJ1-3	CASSVGGASGNTIYF
TRBV7-8	TRBJ1-6	CASRSLGTLYNSPLHF
TRBV6-2/TRBV6-3	TRBJ1-4	CASSFAGARDEKLFF
TRBV20-1	TRBJ2-3	CSASLAGGVDTQYF
TRBV19	TRBJ1-1	CASSIPGVSTEAFF
TRBV10-3	TRBJ2-7	CAISESGLAGRALSYEQYF
TRBV6-5	TRBJ2-3	CASRGQSWGRSTDTQYF
TRBV2	TRBJ2-1	CASSEGAASYNEQFF
TRBV7-9	TRBJ1-2	CASSTGLGYTF
TRBV28	TRBJ2-2	CASSPLVVANTGELFF
TRBV11-2	TRBJ2-5	CASSLELARETQYF
TRBV30	TRBJ2-7	CACRTSGGSSYEQYF
TRBV25-1	TRBJ1-6	CASGQGADSPLHF
TRBV10-1	TRBJ2-7	CAISGGQSQQYF
TRBV12-3/TRBV12-4	TRBJ2-1	CASSGLAGAVNEQFF
TRBV7-2	TRBJ1-5	CASSRRQDQPQHF